This T cell receptor (beta chain) was identified during a study of CD8+CD57+ T cells in acquired aplastic anemia. Turning to the study itself: Isolated CD4+ and CD8+ cells, once sorted, yielded DNA averaging about 3.2 ug.

Profiles of TCR beta VDJ and CDR3 were generated from a genomic DNA template. TCRdb re-analysed the reads in MiXCR, keeping a single row per CDR3 protein. In the table there are more than 150,000 distinct CDR3 sequences, around 43% of which are singletons. Germline lookup yields CDR1 DFQATT and CDR2 SNEGSKA (reference sequence). The germline V and J ends were trimmed by 1 base and 3 bases, with 13 bases remaining between them. This CDR3 contains 14 residues. Study-level findings and limits: In common between the patients and the controls were twenty-nine CD8+ CDR3 sequences. Controls did not differ significantly from patients in CD8+ Simpson's diversity.

This clonotype occurred a few times. Its antigen is undetermined. In patients chosen for sequencing, flow cytometry had shown CD8+CD57+ cell expansion. Severe acquired aplastic anemia was present in all patients. The sequenced material came from sorted CD4+, CD8+, or CD8+CD57+ T cells (not recorded which) from PBMCs. The chain links TRBV20-1 to TRBJ2-7; unclear D gene. The origin of this receptor is a human donor with aplastic anemia. In nucleotides, the CDR3 is TGCAGTGCTAGAGGGGCAGGCAACGACTACGAGCAGTACTTC. Translating gives CSARGAGNDYEQYF.